A single sample gave rise to the 28 T cell receptor beta chains below, sequenced in a study of T cells in Graves' hyperthyroidism and ophthalmopathy. From RNA transcripts, TCR beta CDR3 regions were amplified. Researchers ran a first-round RT-PCR on the TCR CDR3 using the HTBI primer set. TCRdb reprocessed the multiplex PCR reads with MiXCR, giving one entry per CDR3 protein. The sample carries around 720,000 distinct CDR3 sequences, just over 35% recorded once. Material: blood. The receptors shown here come from a woman aged 35 to 49 with Graves' hyperthyroidism.

This clonotype was recorded at least ten times. The chain carries TRBV7-2 and TRBJ2-5; the D is unclear. The germline V gene encodes CDR1 SGHTA and CDR2 FQGNSA. The CDR3 is made up of 12 amino acids. Trimming left V 1 base short and J 5 bases short, with 5 bases between. The CDR3 DNA reads TGTGCCAGCAGCTTAGGGCGGGAGACCCAGTACTTC. It is translated as CASSLGRETQYF.

About this clonotype itself: Just one base apart from a much larger clone, this may be a read error. The chain employs TRBV7-9 and TRBJ1-1; 7 bases align to TRBD1. This CDR3 spans 14 amino acids. Germline assignment: CDR1 SEHNR and CDR2 FQNEAQ (reference sequence). The CDR3 DNA sequence: TGTGCCAGCACCAAAGACAGGGTTCCCACTGAAACTTTCTTT. Protein sequence: CASTKDRVPTETFF.

The chain recombines TRBV29-1 with TRBJ2-3, with no clear D. This CDR3 has 13 residues. Looked up from germline, CDR1 is SQVTM and CDR2 is ANQGSEA. Trimming left V 7 bases short and J 2 bases short, with 13 bases between. CDR3: CSAGVGYTDTQYF. CDR3 coding DNA: TGCAGCGCTGGAGTGGGTTACACAGATACGCAGTATTTT.

Turning to this clonotype: Mismatch with germline at one junction end may stem from a read error. V and J are TRBV10-1 and TRBJ1-3; 9 nucleotides agree with TRBD1. Germline CDR1 is WNHNN and CDR2 is SYGVQD (reference sequence). The CDR3 sequence is 15 residues long. Here the CDR3 reads CASTDRGDSGNTIYF. As DNA, the CDR3 is TGTGCCAGCACGGACAGGGGAGACTCTGGAAACACCATATATTTT.

This chain joins TRBV29-1 and TRBJ1-2; 9 bases fit TRBD1. The germline CDR1 and CDR2 sequences are SQVTM and ANQGSEA. The length of the CDR3 is 12 residues. J gave up 7 bases and V 8 bases, and 8 bases lay outside the gene matches. The CDR3 DNA reads TGCAGCTTGGAGGGACAGGGCTCTGGCTACACCTTC. Encoded protein: CSLEGQGSGYTF.

This clonotype has at least ten counts. The CDR3 DNA is TGTGCCAGCAGCCCCGGACAGAACTATCAGCCCCAGCATTTT. Its translation is CASSPGQNYQPQHF. The V and J genes are TRBV7-2 and TRBJ1-5, with a weak D call TRBD1 (6 bases). The CDR3 spans 14 residues. CDR1 is SGHTA and CDR2 is FQGNSA in the germline V gene. Trimming pared 5 bases from V and 5 bases from J, leaving 13 bases between. Full variable domain (missing parts from reference TRBV7-2 and TRBJ1-5): GAGVSQSPSNKVTEKGKDVELRCDPISGHTALYWYRQSLGQGLEFLIYFQGNSAPDKSGLPSDRFSAERTGGSVSTLTIQRTQQEDSAVYLCASSPGQNYQPQHFGDGTRLSIL.

The chain employs TRBV6-1 and TRBJ1-1; D not certain. Germline CDR1 is MNHNS and CDR2 is SASEGT. The germline V and J ends were trimmed by 5 bases and 8 bases, with 21 bases remaining between them. The CDR3 covers 15 residues. The CDR3 here is CASSYSRVGWGEAFF. CDR3 nucleotide sequence: TGTGCCAGCAGTTACTCGCGTGTAGGATGGGGAGAAGCTTTCTTT.

V usage is TRBV7-2 and J usage is TRBJ1-4; 9 bases are shared with TRBD1. The CDR3 runs 15 residues. V dropped 1 base and J dropped 9; count of bases not matched to a gene: 6. Germline CDR1 and CDR2: SGHTA and FQGNSA. The CDR3 sequence is CASSLGDREVQKLFF. The CDR3 nucleotides read TGTGCCAGCAGCTTAGGGGACAGGGAGGTTCAAAAACTGTTTTTT.

At least ten counts were recorded for this clonotype. The chain employs TRBV9 and TRBJ1-1; tentative D call: TRBD1 (6 bases). Per germline, CDR1 SGDLS and CDR2 YYNGEE. The CDR3 contains 15 residues. The V and J ends lost 3 bases and 2 bases respectively, with 14 bases between them. Written as DNA, the CDR3 is TGTGCCAGCAGCGGCAGGGGACAACTTAACACTGAAGCTTTCTTT. Protein sequence: CASSGRGQLNTEAFF. The entire variable domain, with the rest obtained from reference TRBV9 and TRBJ1-1, is as follows: DSGVTQTPKHLITATGQRVTLRCSPRSGDLSVYWYQQSLDQGLQFLIQYYNGEERAKGNILERFSAQQFPDLHSELNLSSLELGDSALYFCASSGRGQLNTEAFFGQGTRLTVV.

This clonotype was seen only a few times. This rearrangement joins TRBV9 to TRBJ2-7, with D tentatively TRBD1 (5 bases). The CDR3 sequence is 13 residues long. CDR1 and CDR2 (germline): SGDLS, YYNGEE. Deletions cut 3 bases from V and 4 bases from J, with 11 bases between. In DNA, the CDR3 is TGTGCCAGCAGCGCCACAGGCGATTACGAGCAGTACTTC. Protein sequence: CASSATGDYEQYF.

Only a few counts were recorded for this clonotype. The chain has TRBV7-9 and TRBJ1-3; tentative D call: TRBD1 (6 bases). Per germline, CDR1 SEHNR and CDR2 FQNEAQ (reference sequence). The CDR3 loop spans 15 amino acids. V shed 5 bases and J shed 3 bases, with 14 bases lying between them. The CDR3 spells CASSPTGARGNTIYF. The CDR3 DNA sequence: TGTGCCAGCAGCCCGACGGGGGCGCGTGGAAACACCATATATTTT.

The rearrangement links TRBV7-2 to TRBJ2-5, with a tentative D call TRBD1 (5 bases). Trimming left V 5 bases short and J 4 bases short, with 17 bases between. Germline values: CDR1 SGHTA, CDR2 FQGNSA. The CDR3 totals 15 residues. The CDR3 sequence: CASSPSQGSPETQYF. The CDR3 nucleotides read TGTGCCAGCAGCCCAAGTCAGGGATCCCCAGAGACCCAGTACTTC.

The chain has TRBV5-4 and TRBJ1-1, with 7 positions matching TRBD1. The germline gives CDR1 SGHNT, CDR2 YYREEE (reference sequence). The CDR3 consists of 14 residues. The V and J ends lost 5 bases and 2 bases, in that order; junction bases with no gene match: 6. The CDR3 sequence is CASRGDSHNTEAFF. DNA for the CDR3: TGTGCCAGCAGGGGGGACAGCCACAACACTGAAGCTTTCTTT.

V and J are TRBV11-2 and TRBJ1-5, with D perhaps TRBD1 (6 bases). Germline V CDR1 and CDR2: SGHAT, FQNNGV. V was cut by 3 bases and J by 14 bases, with 17 bases left in between. CDR3 size: 13 residues. The CDR3 reads CASSLISGGNEHF. CDR3 nucleotides: TGTGCCAGCAGCTTGATTTCGGGGGGCAACGAGCATTTT.

The chain links TRBV7-2 to TRBJ2-7; TRBD1 agrees at 8 bases. The germline V gene has CDR1 SGHTA and CDR2 FQGNSA. This CDR3 has 15 amino acids. V trimming: 4 bases; J trimming: 2 bases; junction bases outside the gene matches: 7. The CDR3 region has the DNA TGTGCCAGCAGCTCCACCGGGACAGGAGCCTACGAGCAGTACTTC. The encoded protein is CASSSTGTGAYEQYF.

This clonotype was observed a few times. The chain joins TRBV12-3 or TRBV12-4 to TRBJ2-2, with TRBD1 matching 7 bases. The J segment lost 5 bases and the V segment lost 3 bases, leaving 3 bases of the junction unmatched. The CDR3 is 14 residues long. The CDR3 sequence: CASSLADRTGELFF. The CDR3, as DNA: TGTGCCAGCAGTTTGGCGGACAGGACCGGGGAGCTGTTTTTT.

The J gene is TRBJ1-3, the V gene TRBV11-2, with 9 bases matching TRBD1. With V trimmed by 5 bases and J by 0 bases, 8 bases remained unmatched. Germline CDR1 SGHAT, CDR2 FQNNGV. This CDR3 region has 17 residues. The CDR3 reads CASSTLDRGISGNTIYF. CDR3 nucleotide sequence: TGTGCCAGCAGCACGCTAGACAGGGGGATCTCTGGAAACACCATATATTTT. Full variable domain (remainder filled in from reference TRBV11-2 and TRBJ1-3): EAGVAQSPRYKIIEKRQSVAFWCNPISGHATLYWYQQILGQGPKLLIQFQNNGVVDDSQLPKDRFSAERLKGVDSTLKIQPAKLEDSAVYLCASSTLDRGISGNTIYFGEGSWLTVV.

This clonotype was recorded many times. The rearrangement uses TRBV19 and TRBJ1-2, with D unresolved. V was shortened by 9 bases and J by 0 bases, with 14 bases between the two germline ends. The CDR3 is 14 residues long. Germline V gene sequence: CDR1 LNHDA, CDR2 SQIVND (reference sequence). The CDR3 loop reads CASSREDSNYGYTF. CDR3 DNA sequence: TGTGCCAGCTCCCGAGAAGACTCTAACTATGGCTACACCTTC. Using reference TRBV19 and TRBJ1-2 for the parts outside the CDR3, the full variable domain is DGGITQSPKYLFRKEGQNVTLSCEQNLNHDAMYWYRQDPGQGLRLIYYSQIVNDFQKGDIAEGYSVSREKKESFPLTVTSAQKNPTAFYLCASSREDSNYGYTFGSGTRLTVV.

The chain has TRBV20-1 and TRBJ1-2; D is possibly TRBD1 (5 bases). This CDR3 spans 15 amino acids. CDR1 is DFQATT and CDR2 is SNEGSKA in the germline V gene (reference sequence). V lost 3 bases, J lost 8 bases, and 22 bases lay in between. This CDR3 is CSASLPDTPPWGYTF. Here the CDR3 DNA reads TGCAGTGCTAGCCTCCCGGACACTCCCCCCTGGGGCTACACCTTC.

A note on this clonotype: This clone may be a read error of a much larger clone one base away. The chain is built from TRBV20-1 and TRBJ1-5; 9 bases align to TRBD1. The trim removed 5 bases at V and 1 base at J, leaving 9 bases unmatched. The CDR3 runs 16 residues. CDR1 and CDR2 from the germline V gene are DFQATT and SNEGSKA (reference sequence). CDR3 sequence reads: CSAGAAGTGSNQPQHF. For the CDR3, the DNA is TGCAGTGCTGGTGCCGCCGGGACAGGGAGCAATCAGCCCCAGCATTTT.

This chain connects TRBV29-1 to TRBJ1-1; the match to TRBD1 covers 9 bases. The trim removed 4 bases at V and 1 base at J, leaving 7 bases unmatched. The CDR3 length is 15 residues. Germline V gene sequence: CDR1 SQVTM, CDR2 ANQGSEA. CDR3 coding DNA: TGCAGCGTTGTAGGACAGGGGACTAGGAACACTGAAGCTTTCTTT. Amino acids: CSVVGQGTRNTEAFF.

This clonotype has more than one count but fewer than ten. Mismatch with germline at one junction end may stem from a read error. The rearrangement joins TRBV20-1 to TRBJ2-5; 8 bases match TRBD2. The CDR3 is 12 amino acids. In germline, CDR1 is DFQATT, CDR2 SNEGSKA (reference sequence). The DNA for the CDR3 is TGCAGTCCGGCCAACGGGGGGGAGATCCAGTACTTC. This encodes CSPANGGEIQYF.

This clonotype was found a few times. J is TRBJ1-4 and V is TRBV12-3 or TRBV12-4; 9 bases map to TRBD1. V shed 5 bases and J 5 bases; nucleotides not matched to a gene: 3. The CDR3 is made up of 14 amino acids. CDR3 sequence reads: CASSATGGNEKLFF. CDR3 nucleotide sequence: TGTGCCAGCAGTGCGACAGGGGGAAATGAAAAACTGTTTTTT.

Ten or more counts support this clonotype. The J gene is TRBJ2-7, the V gene TRBV5-5; a possible D gene is TRBD1 (6 bases). V lost 1 base, J lost 3 bases, and 11 bases lay in between. The CDR3 has 14 amino acids. The germline V gene encodes CDR1 SGHKS and CDR2 YYEKEE (reference sequence). The chain's CDR3 is CASSLSGTHYEQYF. In DNA, the CDR3 is TGTGCCAGCAGCTTGTCCGGGACACACTACGAGCAGTACTTC.

V gene TRBV14 combines with J gene TRBJ2-7; D is undetermined. Germline assignment: CDR1 SGHDN and CDR2 FVKESK. The CDR3 has 13 residues. Trimming cost V 1 base and J 7 bases, with 11 bases left between them. The CDR3 DNA follows: TGTGCCAGCAGCCAAGTCGTACAGCAAGAGCAGTACTTC. Its protein product is CASSQVVQQEQYF.

The chain combines TRBV7-9 with TRBJ2-3; 10 bases line up with TRBD2. Trimming took 4 bases from V and 2 from J; bases not matched to a gene: 6. The CDR3 covers 16 residues. Germline V gene sequence: CDR1 SEHNR, CDR2 FQNEAQ (reference sequence). The CDR3 DNA reads TGTGCCAGCAGCTCGGGACTAGCGAGCCTCACAGATACGCAGTATTTT. Translating gives CASSSGLASLTDTQYF.

The V call is TRBV7-2, the J call TRBJ1-1; the D is unclear. The V and J ends lost 2 bases and 5 bases respectively, with 12 bases between them. Per germline, CDR1 SGHTA and CDR2 FQGNSA. This CDR3 is 14 amino acids long. DNA of the CDR3: TGTGCCAGCAGCTTATTAGAACTAGGGACTGAAGCTTTCTTT. This translates into CASSLLELGTEAFF.

As to this clonotype: Since a much larger clone is just one base distant, this may be a read error. The rearrangement uses TRBV20-1 and TRBJ1-2; a possible D gene is TRBD1 (5 bases). This CDR3 spans 14 amino acids. CDR1 DFQATT and CDR2 SNEGSKA come from the germline V gene (reference sequence). The CDR3 loop is CSAGDWQGNYGYTF. CDR3 coding DNA: TGCAGTGCTGGAGATTGGCAGGGCAACTATGGCTACACCTTC.